What follows describes a single T cell receptor beta chain. One end of the junction fails to match germline, which may point to a read error. Germline CDR1 reads SSHAT; CDR2 reads FNYEAQ (reference sequence). CDR3 length equals 14 residues. This sample was included in a study of blood T cell repertoires in COVID-19. Across the study: Samples came from the United States, Italy and Spain, spanning acute and convalescent COVID-19. PBMCs, B-cell-depleted T cells, or T cells provided the cDNA or gDNA that made up the material.

Original data processing: Nucleated cell number was recorded as an estimate derived from reference gene primer amplification. TCRdb's table, derived via immunoSEQ multiplex PCR, lists solely in-frame clones and lacks some. That table supplies the V and J calls and clone size; D and trimming were determined from the DNA. This sample has some 70,000 clones, with roughly three quarters found just once. Sequenced input: peripheral blood. V usage is TRBV7-7 and J usage is TRBJ2-5, with TRBD2 matching over 8 bases. This clonotype was sampled from a human donor in a cohort sampled during active COVID-19. The CDR3 is CASSHSGTSETQYF. In DNA form, the CDR3 reads TGTGCTAGCAGCCATAGCGGGACCAGCGAGACCCAGTACTTC.